Each of the 14 T cell receptor beta chains below was sequenced from the same sample in a study of blood T cell repertoires in COVID-19. TCRdb keeps only in-frame clones here, not all; method: immunoSEQ multiplex PCR. The sample contains about 210,000 clones, around 80% of which appear only once. Sequencing was performed on peripheral blood. The source of these receptors is a middle-aged woman with acute or convalescent COVID-19.

A remark on this clone: This CDR3 is also generated by other DNA sequences in the sample. The chain joins TRBV11-2 to TRBJ2-1; tentatively, D is TRBD2 (5 bases). V lost 0 bases to trimming and J lost 6 bases, with 6 bases between them. The CDR3 is 13 residues long. Per germline, CDR1 SGHAT and CDR2 FQNNGV. CDR3 amino acids: CASSLERGNEQFF. The CDR3 DNA follows: TGTGCCAGCAGCTTAGAACGGGGCAATGAGCAGTTCTTC.

The V call is TRBV7-9, the J call TRBJ2-7, with D possibly matching TRBD1 (6 bases). The CDR3 totals 14 residues. The V gene lost 6 bases and the J gene lost 1 base, with 13 bases spanning the gap. Per germline, CDR1 SEHNR and CDR2 FQNEAQ (reference sequence). CDR3 amino acids: CASRHGQKSYEQYF. The CDR3 bases are TGTGCCAGCAGGCATGGACAGAAATCCTACGAGCAGTACTTC.

This clone showed up just once. CDR3 nucleotide sequence: TGTGCCAGCAGTGTTCTGCTGGGACTAGCGGGGGGGGGTGAGCAGTTCTTC. This encodes CASSVLLGLAGGGEQFF. The rearrangement joins TRBV2 to TRBJ2-1; TRBD2 matches 16 bases. The germline V gene encodes CDR1 SNHLY and CDR2 FYNNEI. After removal of 4 bases from V and 9 bases from J, the junction contained 9 bases not matched to a gene. This CDR3 has 17 residues.

The chain uses TRBV4-3 and TRBJ2-5; 8 bases line up with TRBD1. Trimming cost V 4 bases and J 5 bases; bases outside gene matches: 9. CDR3 size: 15 residues. From germline, CDR1 is LGHNA and CDR2 YSLEER. This chain's CDR3 is CASSPRQGLGETQYF. CDR3 bases: TGCGCCAGCAGCCCTCGACAGGGGTTGGGTGAGACCCAGTACTTC.

The chain is built from TRBV15 and TRBJ2-7, with 8 positions matching TRBD1. Trimming cost V 2 bases and J 3 bases; bases outside gene matches: 6. Germline loops: CDR1 LNHNV, CDR2 YYDKDF (reference sequence). This CDR3 spans 15 amino acids. This CDR3 reads CATSRSGTGVYEQYF. The DNA of the CDR3 is TGTGCCACCAGCAGATCGGGGACAGGCGTCTACGAGCAGTACTTC. The full variable domain, completed using reference TRBV15 and TRBJ2-7, is DAMVIQNPRYQVTQFGKPVTLSCSQTLNHNVMYWYQQKSSQAPKLLFHYYDKDFNNEADTPDNFQSRRPNTSFCFLDIRSPGLGDTAMYLCATSRSGTGVYEQYFGPGTRLTVT.

The chain couples TRBV5-1 to TRBJ2-7; 8 positions agree with TRBD1. With 2 bases clipped from V and 3 bases from J, the junction kept 4 bases outside the gene matches. Germline values: CDR1 SGHRS, CDR2 YFSETQ. The CDR3 is 14 residues long. CDR3 sequence: CASSFDRGGYEQYF. In DNA form, the CDR3 reads TGCGCCAGCAGCTTTGACAGGGGTGGCTACGAGCAGTACTTC. Looking up the rest from reference TRBV5-1 and TRBJ2-7 gives the full variable domain: KAGVTQTPRYLIKTRGQQVTLSCSPISGHRSVSWYQQTPGQGLQFLFEYFSETQRNKGNFPGRFSGRQFSNSRSEMNVSTLELGDSALYLCASSFDRGGYEQYFGPGTRLTVT.

This clone has only a few counts. This chain connects TRBV3-1 (or the pseudogene TRBV3-2) to TRBJ1-5; D call uncertain. CDR3 length equals 15 residues. The V end was cut by 0 bases, the J end by 1 base, with 7 bases between. From germline, CDR1 is LGHDT and CDR2 YNNKEL (reference sequence). The CDR3 sequence is CASSQDPLSNQPQHF. The CDR3, as DNA: TGTGCCAGCAGCCAAGATCCCTTAAGCAATCAGCCCCAGCATTTT.

The rearrangement links TRBV2 to TRBJ1-1; tentative D call: TRBD1 (5 bases). Trimming took 4 bases from V and 0 from J, leaving 9 bases between them. CDR1 is SNHLY, CDR2 FYNNEI, per germline. This CDR3 contains 14 residues. CDR3: CASSGQLLNTEAFF. For the CDR3, the DNA is TGTGCCAGCAGTGGACAGCTCCTGAACACTGAAGCTTTCTTT.

The chain uses TRBV14 and TRBJ1-2; 8 nucleotides match TRBD1. Unmatched junction bases numbered 12, after V lost 5 bases and J lost 7 bases. The germline CDR1 and CDR2 sequences are SGHDN and FVKESK. The CDR3 spans 15 residues. The CDR3 is CASSTRTGRMSGYTF. In DNA form, the CDR3 reads TGTGCCAGCAGCACCCGGACAGGGAGGATGTCTGGCTACACCTTC.

The chain carries TRBV6-2 or TRBV6-3 and TRBJ2-7; 7 bases match TRBD1. V trimming: 5 bases; J trimming: 3 bases; junction bases outside the gene matches: 19. The CDR3 is 18 amino acids. The germline CDR1 and CDR2 sequences are MNHEY and SVGEGT. The CDR3 DNA is TGTGCCAGCAGTGATACAGGGGACCCTTGGATTGACAACTACGAGCAGTACTTC. It encodes CASSDTGDPWIDNYEQYF.

The table lists this clone with a few counts. This chain links TRBV11-2 with TRBJ2-1; perhaps TRBD1 as D (6 bases). Looked up from germline, CDR1 is SGHAT and CDR2 is FQNNGV. The CDR3 is 15 residues long. The ends were cut back, 5 bases at V and 8 bases at J, with 19 bases in the middle. The CDR3 loop is CASSRGGVVGDEQFF. The CDR3 DNA is TGTGCCAGCAGCCGAGGGGGAGTCGTGGGGGATGAGCAGTTCTTC.

This clone was seen more than once but under ten times. The chain is built from TRBV19 and TRBJ2-2; weak D call: TRBD1 (5 bases). The germline V gene has CDR1 LNHDA and CDR2 SQIVND (reference sequence). V lost 2 bases to trimming and J lost 7 bases, with 11 bases between them. CDR3 size: 14 residues. The CDR3 coding sequence is TGTGCCAGTAGTATATTCAGGGATGACGGGGAGCTGTTTTTT. This sequence encodes CASSIFRDDGELFF.

The chain is built from TRBV4-1 and TRBJ2-1, with TRBD1 identical over 9 bases. J was trimmed by 4 bases and V by 2 bases; bases with no gene match: 12. Germline CDR1 reads MGHRA; CDR2 reads YSYEKL. The CDR3 is made up of 18 amino acids. This CDR3 reads CASSQRTGNRGQYNEQFF. The CDR3, as DNA: TGCGCCAGCAGCCAACGGACGGGGAACAGGGGGCAATACAATGAGCAGTTCTTC.

The chain recombines TRBV7-6 with TRBJ1-4; D is perhaps TRBD1 (5 bases). The V and J ends lost 1 base and 4 bases respectively, with 19 bases between them. The germline V gene encodes CDR1 SGHVS and CDR2 FNYEAQ. The CDR3 contains 18 residues. This CDR3 is CASSLVSPRRGFNEKLFF. CDR3 DNA: TGTGCCAGCAGCTTAGTTAGCCCCCGGAGGGGATTTAATGAAAAACTGTTTTTT.